The rows below give T cell receptor beta chains drawn from one sample of a study of blood T cell repertoires in COVID-19. The data were produced by immunoSEQ multiplex PCR, yet TCRdb's version contains in-frame clones alone and is incomplete. The table shows 70,000 or so clones, with roughly 80% occurring only once. The sequencing sample was made of peripheral blood. These receptors originate from a man between 60 and 75 years old with COVID-19, enrolled during active disease. The CDR3 runs from the conserved cysteine through the conserved F or W. The order of the fields is D gene, V gene, clone size, J gene, CDR3 protein, CDR3 DNA. A D gene is named only where the DNA matches it firmly. Size is stated for part of the rows, as once, few or many counts, or as a class when the clone is expanded.

.	TRBV3-1/TRBV3-2	.	TRBJ2-7	CASPRPRLSYEQYF	TGTGCCAGCCCTCGCCCCAGATTATCCTACGAGCAGTACTTC
TRBD1	TRBV4-1	.	TRBJ1-6	CASSQDETGARNSPLHF	TGCGCCAGCAGCCAAGATGAGACAGGGGCCCGTAATTCACCCCTCCACTTT
.	TRBV2	few	TRBJ1-3	CASRAGGDRSGNTIYF	TGTGCCAGCAGGGCCGGCGGGGACCGCTCTGGAAACACCATATATTTT
.	TRBV29-1	.	TRBJ2-3	CSVELYAGPGVTDTQYF	TGCAGCGTTGAACTCTATGCGGGACCGGGCGTCACAGATACGCAGTATTTT
.	TRBV18	.	TRBJ1-1	CASSPPERVNTEAFF	TGTGCCAGCTCACCACCTGAGAGGGTCAACACTGAAGCTTTCTTT
TRBD1	TRBV27	.	TRBJ1-1	CASSRQGGNTEAFF	TGTGCCAGCAGTAGACAGGGGGGGAACACTGAAGCTTTCTTT
TRBD1	TRBV7-9	.	TRBJ2-7	CASSSPGTGGSYEQYF	TGTGCCAGCAGCTCCCCCGGGACAGGAGGGAGCTACGAGCAGTACTTC
.	TRBV15	few	TRBJ2-1	CATNGGNEQFF	TGTGCCACCAACGGAGGGAATGAGCAGTTCTTC
.	TRBV19	.	TRBJ1-5	CASSIGGEQPQHF	TGTGCCAGTAGTATTGGCGGGGAACAGCCCCAGCATTTT
TRBD1	TRBV7-9	.	TRBJ2-6	CASSNRDRGYGANVLTF	TGTGCCAGCAGCAACCGGGACAGGGGGTACGGGGCCAACGTCCTGACTTTC
TRBD1	TRBV10-3	.	TRBJ1-2	CAISDQGQGTYGYTF	TGTGCCATCAGCGATCAGGGACAGGGGACCTATGGCTACACCTTC
.	TRBV28	.	TRBJ1-2	CASSPRTTYGYTF	TGTGCCAGCAGTCCTCGGACAACGTATGGCTACACCTTC
.	TRBV6-1	.	TRBJ1-6	CASSDRDNSPLHF	TGTGCCAGCAGTGACAGGGATAATTCACCCCTCCACTTT
TRBD1	TRBV5-1	.	TRBJ1-1	CASSPVGQPNTEAFF	TGCGCCAGCAGCCCGGTGGGACAGCCGAACACTGAAGCTTTCTTT
.	TRBV5-1	.	TRBJ2-1	CASGQNNEQFF	TGCGCCAGTGGACAAAACAATGAGCAGTTCTTC
TRBD1	TRBV7-3	.	TRBJ1-1	CASSTGAGTEAFF	TGTGCCAGCAGTACAGGGGCAGGGACTGAAGCTTTCTTT
.	TRBV6-5	once	TRBJ2-3	CASRQTGMGDTQYF	TGTGCCAGCAGGCAGACAGGAATGGGAGATACGCAGTATTTT
TRBD2	TRBV19	.	TRBJ2-3	CASSIMRGADTQYF	TGTGCCAGTAGTATAATGCGGGGGGCAGATACGCAGTATTTT
TRBD1	TRBV19	.	TRBJ2-2	CASSPQGAGETGELFF	TGTGCCAGTAGTCCACAGGGGGCGGGTGAAACCGGGGAGCTGTTTTTT
TRBD1	TRBV13	.	TRBJ1-1	CASSPDRGKSTEAFF	TGTGCCAGCAGCCCGGACAGGGGAAAGAGCACTGAAGCTTTCTTT
.	TRBV2	few	TRBJ1-2	CASSHLAGPEGGYTF	TGTGCCAGCAGCCACCTCGCTGGGCCAGAAGGTGGCTACACCTTC
TRBD2	TRBV11-3	.	TRBJ2-7	CASSSSSRGGRYGEQYF	TGTGCCAGCAGCTCGTCCTCGAGGGGCGGGAGGTATGGCGAGCAGTACTTC
.	TRBV5-1	once	TRBJ1-1	CASSPSQWGGYTEAFF	TGCGCCAGCAGCCCATCCCAATGGGGGGGCTACACTGAAGCTTTCTTT
.	TRBV30	.	TRBJ2-3	CAWSATRIQDTQYF	TGTGCCTGGAGTGCAACTAGGATTCAAGATACGCAGTATTTT
.	TRBV5-6	.	TRBJ2-5	CASSWFGSLQTQYF	TGTGCCAGCAGCTGGTTCGGTTCCCTTCAGACCCAGTACTTC
.	TRBV9	.	TRBJ1-4	CASSVDGTGSGKLFF	TGTGCCAGCAGCGTAGATGGTACCGGGTCGGGAAAACTGTTTTTT
.	TRBV20-1	.	TRBJ1-1	CSAGRAAEAFF	TGCAGTGCGGGGAGGGCAGCTGAAGCTTTCTTT
.	TRBV5-4	.	TRBJ2-7	CASSLPGDKAGEQYF	TGTGCCAGCAGCCTACCCGGGGACAAGGCGGGCGAGCAGTACTTC
.	TRBV5-1	.	TRBJ1-2	CASSSTPGGDYGYTF	TGCGCCAGCAGCTCGACCCCGGGGGGCGATTATGGCTACACCTTC
TRBD2	TRBV19	.	TRBJ2-5	CASSSWTSGGAEKTQYF	TGTGCCAGTAGTTCGTGGACTAGCGGGGGGGCTGAAAAGACCCAGTACTTC
TRBD2	TRBV10-3	.	TRBJ2-3	CAIRAPGLATDTQYF	TGTGCCATCAGGGCCCCCGGACTAGCTACAGATACGCAGTATTTT
.	TRBV3-1/TRBV3-2	.	TRBJ1-2	CASSSWDPLGGGYTF	TGTGCCAGCAGCTCTTGGGACCCCTTGGGGGGGGGCTACACCTTC
.	TRBV9	.	TRBJ2-3	CASSAQGGDTQYF	TGTGCCAGCAGCGCCCAGGGGGGAGATACGCAGTATTTT
.	TRBV2	.	TRBJ2-1	CASSEIGGYNEQFF	TGTGCCAGCAGTGAGATAGGGGGCTACAATGAGCAGTTCTTC
.	TRBV10-3	few	TRBJ1-2	CAISVPGGGLGYTF	TGTGCCATCAGTGTCCCCGGGGGGGGGCTAGGCTACACCTTC
TRBD1	TRBV18	.	TRBJ2-7	CASSRPTGAGTYEQYF	TGTGCCAGCTCACGACCAACAGGGGCCGGGACCTACGAGCAGTACTTC
.	TRBV3-1/TRBV3-2	.	TRBJ2-1	CATSLGGGQFF	TGTGCCACCTCGTTAGGGGGTGGTCAGTTCTTC
.	TRBV5-1	once	TRBJ1-2	CASSLVGLDYGYTF	TGCGCCAGCAGCTTGGTTGGGCTTGACTATGGCTACACCTTC